This paragraph covers one T cell receptor beta chain sequence. Clones were sequenced by immunoSEQ multiplex PCR, and TCRdb holds only the in-frame ones, with some missing. The data show about 120,000 clones, 70% to 85% seen once. This record belongs to a study of blood T cell repertoires in COVID-19. The CDR3 runs 16 residues. The chain links TRBV21-1 to TRBJ2-3; TRBD2 was called by the table and not checked on the DNA. TRBV21-1 is a pseudogene locus. The specimen was peripheral blood. The TCR sequence derives from a man between 65 and 80 years old with active or convalescent COVID-19. This chain's CDR3 is CASSNRPGGRTDTQYF. DNA for the CDR3: TGTGCCAGCAGCAACCGGCCGGGGGGGCGAACAGATACGCAGTATTTT.